This TCR beta chain was identified during a study of T cells in narcolepsy. Data came from immunoSEQ multiplex PCR; TCRdb stores just in-frame clones and leaves some out. The repertoire holds some 13,000 clones, with about 89% as singletons. The CDR3 consists of 17 residues. Looked up from germline, CDR1 is MDHEN and CDR2 is SYDVKM. J was trimmed by 4 bases and V by 7 bases; bases with no gene match: 12. The specimen sequenced was CD45RA- memory CD4+ T cells from PBMCs. The chain employs TRBV28 and TRBJ2-5; 13 bases are a match to TRBD2. This clonotype was sampled from a human donor with narcolepsy. The CDR3: CASITSGRVTGGETQYF. The CDR3 DNA follows: TGTGCCAGCATAACTAGCGGGAGGGTTACGGGGGGAGAGACCCAGTACTTC.